Following are 9 T cell receptor beta chains from one sample sequenced in a study of shared clonotypes between healthy human individuals. Clones were sequenced by immunoSEQ multiplex PCR, and TCRdb holds only the in-frame ones, with some missing. The sample holds about 800,000 clones; 96% are singletons and the top ten take under 0.3%. Naive CD8 populations comprised CD45RO-negative cells positively selected for CCR7, excluding terminally differentiated effector memory CD45RA+ cells. The sequenced material came from naive CD8+ T cells sorted from blood. Receptor source: a man aged 25-45 years in good health.

In DNA, the CDR3 is TGTGCCAGCAGCAATCCTTTACCCAATGAGCAGTTCTTC. Residues: CASSNPLPNEQFF. The chain couples TRBV21-1 to TRBJ2-1. TRBV21-1 has pseudogene status. The CDR3 covers 13 residues.

Comments on this clone: At one end, the junction sequence differs from germline, possibly due to a read error. V usage is TRBV7-9 and J usage is TRBJ2-1, with TRBD2 matching 9 bases. Germline assignment: CDR1 SEHNR and CDR2 FQNEAQ (reference sequence). The CDR3 is 15 residues long. CDR3 in DNA: TGTGCCAGCAGATTAGCGGGGGCGACGTACAATGAGCAGTTCTTC. Amino acid sequence: CASRLAGATYNEQFF.

The gene calls are TRBV10-3 and TRBJ2-7; D is tentatively TRBD1 or TRBD2 (7 bases each). The CDR3 consists of 15 residues. Deletions cut 10 bases from V and 5 bases from J, with 24 bases between. CDR1 is ENHRY, CDR2 SYGVKD, per germline. In DNA, the CDR3 is TGTGCCACCGCGGGGGTCAGGGGGGCCTGGGACGAGCAGTACTTC. Translated: CATAGVRGAWDEQYF.

The CDR3 loop is CASSTGPSSGANVLTF. The CDR3, as DNA: TGTGCCAGCTCAACAGGGCCAAGCTCTGGGGCCAACGTCCTGACTTTC. V gene TRBV18 combines with J gene TRBJ2-6; possible D gene TRBD1, 6 bases. This CDR3 region has 16 residues. The germline V gene encodes CDR1 KGHSH and CDR2 LQKENI. Trimming stripped 5 bases from V and 0 bases from J, with 11 bases between.

V gene TRBV5-8 combines with J gene TRBJ2-7; D gene uncertain. Trimming removed 0 bases from V and 2 bases from J, with 12 bases in between. CDR1 is SGHTS, CDR2 YDEGEE, per germline. This CDR3 has 15 residues. Here the CDR3 reads CASSLGFGPTYEQYF. The CDR3 DNA reads as TGTGCCAGCAGCTTGGGGTTCGGACCAACCTACGAGCAGTACTTC.

The chain employs TRBV2 and TRBJ2-2, with D perhaps given as TRBD1 or TRBD2 (6 bases each). CDR1 SNHLY and CDR2 FYNNEI come from the germline V gene. This CDR3 is 15 amino acids long. V was trimmed by 7 bases and J by 5 bases, leaving 17 bases between them. The CDR3 DNA sequence: TGTGCCAGCATGGGGGCGGGATCAAGGACCGGGGAGCTGTTTTTT. It codes for CASMGAGSRTGELFF.

J is TRBJ2-1 and V is TRBV27, with 9 bases matching TRBD2. Germline CDR1 reads MNHEY; CDR2 reads SMNVEV (reference sequence). V gave up 1 base and J gave up 8 bases; unmatched junction bases: 9. The CDR3 has 16 residues. The CDR3 nucleotides read TGTGCCAGCAGTTTATTAAAGGCGGGAGGGCCAGATGAGCAGTTCTTC. Protein: CASSLLKAGGPDEQFF.

The CDR3 DNA follows: TGTGCCATCAGTTCCGGGACAAGCTCCTACAATGAGCAGTTCTTC. Amino acids: CAISSGTSSYNEQFF. V gene TRBV10-3 combines with J gene TRBJ2-1; possibly TRBD1 for D (6 bases). Trimming removed 5 bases at V and 0 bases at J, with 11 bases between. Germline V lookup: CDR1 ENHRY, CDR2 SYGVKD. The CDR3 runs 15 residues.

Worth noting for this clone: The same CDR3 can be traced to other DNA sequences in this sample. The V call is TRBV7-9, the J call TRBJ2-7; 7 nucleotides agree with TRBD2. Trimming took 6 bases from V and 4 from J; bases not matched to a gene: 9. This CDR3 has 14 amino acids. Per germline, CDR1 SEHNR and CDR2 FQNEAQ (reference sequence). The DNA of the CDR3 is TGTGCCAGCAGTTCAGGGACGGGAGGTTACGAGCAGTACTTC. Amino acid sequence: CASSSGTGGYEQYF.